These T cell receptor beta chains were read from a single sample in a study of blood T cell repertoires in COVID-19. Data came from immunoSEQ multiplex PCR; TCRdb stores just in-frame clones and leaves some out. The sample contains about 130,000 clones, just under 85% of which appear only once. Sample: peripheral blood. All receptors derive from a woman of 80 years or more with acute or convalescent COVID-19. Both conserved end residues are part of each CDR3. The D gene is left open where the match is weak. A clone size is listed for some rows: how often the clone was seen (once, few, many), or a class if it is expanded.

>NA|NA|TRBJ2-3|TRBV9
TGTGCCAGCAGCGTCAGGCGTGGGTCAGATACGCAGTATTTT
CASSVRRGSDTQYF
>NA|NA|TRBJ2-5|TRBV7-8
TGTGCCAGCAGCCGACTCGCAGGGCAAGAGACCCAGTACTTC
CASSRLAGQETQYF
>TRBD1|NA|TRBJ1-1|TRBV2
TGTGCCAGCAGTGGAGGGGACGGACAGGGGGGAAGAAAGAACACTGAAGCTTTCTTT
CASSGGDGQGGRKNTEAFF
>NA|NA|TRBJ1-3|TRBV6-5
TGTGCCAGCAGTTACATAGTCTCCGGGACAATCGACACCATATATTTT
CASSYIVSGTIDTIYF
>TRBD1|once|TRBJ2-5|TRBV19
TGTGCCAGTAGTATAGAATCCCTGGCACAGGGGTGGGAGACCCAGTACTTC
CASSIESLAQGWETQYF
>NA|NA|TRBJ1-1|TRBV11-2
TGTGCCAGCAGCTTTTATCAGGCGGGGTTCACTGAAGCTTTCTTT
CASSFYQAGFTEAFF
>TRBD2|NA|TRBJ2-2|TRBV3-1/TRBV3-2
TGTGCCAGCAGCCAAGGACTAGCGGGGGGTGCCTGGAGGTCCGGGGAGCTGTTTTTT
CASSQGLAGGAWRSGELFF
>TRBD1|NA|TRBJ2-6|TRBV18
TGTGCCAGCTCACCGGGACAGGGAATATCTGGGGCCAACGTCCTGACTTTC
CASSPGQGISGANVLTF
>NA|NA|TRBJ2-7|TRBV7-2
TGTGCCAGCAGCTTAGGGGACATATTAGAGCAGTACTTC
CASSLGDILEQYF
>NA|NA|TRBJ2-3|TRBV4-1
TGCGCCAGCAGCCAAGATCTGAGGAGGGTCCTCACAGATACGCAGTATTTT
CASSQDLRRVLTDTQYF
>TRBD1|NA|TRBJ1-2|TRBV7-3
TGTGCCAGCAGCCTAAACAGGGGAGACGGCTACACCTTC
CASSLNRGDGYTF
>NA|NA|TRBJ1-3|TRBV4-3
TGCGCCAGCAGCCAAGCGAGGAACACCATATATTTT
CASSQARNTIYF
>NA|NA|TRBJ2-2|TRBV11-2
TGTGCCACCCCTTTTTTGGGGGGGGCCCGGACCGGGGAGCTGTTTTTT
CATPFLGGARTGELFF
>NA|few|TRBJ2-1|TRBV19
TGTGCCAGTCAGGGAAGGAACTACAATGAGCAGTTCTTC
CASQGRNYNEQFF
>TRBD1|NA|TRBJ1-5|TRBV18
TGTGCCAGCTCACGACTTCAGGGGGCTAATCAGCCCCAGCATTTT
CASSRLQGANQPQHF
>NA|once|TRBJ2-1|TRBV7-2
TGTGCCAGCAGCTTACCCAGGGCCCTAGAGATAAAGCAGTTCTTC
CASSLPRALEIKQFF
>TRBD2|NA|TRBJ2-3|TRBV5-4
TGTGCCGGTACTTTCCTCGGACTAGCCTACGGAACGCAGTATTTT
CAGTFLGLAYGTQYF
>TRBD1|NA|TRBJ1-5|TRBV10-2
TGCGCCAGCAGGGGACAGGGCGATCAGCCCCAGCATTTT
CASRGQGDQPQHF
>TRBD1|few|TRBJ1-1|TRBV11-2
TGTGCCAGCAGAGACAGGGCTGAGATGAACACTGAAGCTTTCTTT
CASRDRAEMNTEAFF
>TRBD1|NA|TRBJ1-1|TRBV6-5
TGTGCCAGCAGGACAGGGGGGTTGAACACTGAAGCTTTCTTT
CASRTGGLNTEAFF
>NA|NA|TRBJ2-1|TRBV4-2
TGTGCCAGCAGCCGCACTTTAGCGGACCCGGGGAATGAGCAGTTCTTC
CASSRTLADPGNEQFF
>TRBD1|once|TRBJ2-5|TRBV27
TGTGCCAGCAGTCCCCGGGACAGGTGGCAAGAGACCCAGTACTTC
CASSPRDRWQETQYF
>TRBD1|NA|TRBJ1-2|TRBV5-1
TGCGCCAGCAGCTTTGGGGACAGTACTTATGGCTACACCTTC
CASSFGDSTYGYTF